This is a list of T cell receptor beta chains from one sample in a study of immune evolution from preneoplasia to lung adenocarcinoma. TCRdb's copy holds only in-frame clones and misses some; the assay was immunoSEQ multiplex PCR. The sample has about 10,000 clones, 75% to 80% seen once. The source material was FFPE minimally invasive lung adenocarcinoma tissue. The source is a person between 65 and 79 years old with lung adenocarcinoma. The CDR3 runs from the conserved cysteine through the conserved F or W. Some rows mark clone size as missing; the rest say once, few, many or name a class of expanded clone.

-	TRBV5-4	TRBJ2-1	CASSLWGLALNEQFF
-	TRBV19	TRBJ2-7	CATQKSRDGAYEQYF
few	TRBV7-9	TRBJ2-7	CASSLFVGGTRSYEQYF
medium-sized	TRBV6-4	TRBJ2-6	CASSDDKSGANVLTF
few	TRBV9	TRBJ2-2	CASSQRQENTGELFF
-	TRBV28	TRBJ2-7	CASTVRPGRMLNSYEQYF
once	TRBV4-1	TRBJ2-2	CASSQGLYTGELFF
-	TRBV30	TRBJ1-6	CAWSGTGDNSPLHF
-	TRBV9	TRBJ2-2	CASSVWSTGELFF
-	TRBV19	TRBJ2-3	CASSGTGIGHTQYF
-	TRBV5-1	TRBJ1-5	CASSLQGGSNQPQHF
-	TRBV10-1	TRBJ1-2	CASSPGTVNYGYTF
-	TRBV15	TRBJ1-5	CATSTRTTDVAQHF
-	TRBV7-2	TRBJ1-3	CASSLAGRNSGNTIYF
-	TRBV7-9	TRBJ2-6	CASSFSGANVLTF
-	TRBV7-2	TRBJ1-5	CASSLLRKDQPQHF
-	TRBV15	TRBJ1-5	CATSREGNQPQHF
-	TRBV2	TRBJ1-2	CASSEVYGYTF
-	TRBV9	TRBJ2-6	CASSPQGAPGANVLTF
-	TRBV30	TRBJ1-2	CAWGTGWSYTF
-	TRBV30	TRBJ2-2	CAWRESYWGELFF
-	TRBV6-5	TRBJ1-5	CASQEVLQPQHF
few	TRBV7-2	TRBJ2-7	CASSLQAGANEQYF
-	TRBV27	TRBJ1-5	CASSSRDNQPQHF
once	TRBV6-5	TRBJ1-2	CASSRAGGSGYGYTF
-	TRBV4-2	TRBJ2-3	CASSQVSASGKGDTQYF
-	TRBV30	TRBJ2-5	CACNQGGGETQYF
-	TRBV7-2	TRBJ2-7	CASSLARGGWYEQYF
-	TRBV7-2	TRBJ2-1	CASRGFEEQFF
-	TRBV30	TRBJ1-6	CAWSPPGRRSPLHF